This T cell receptor (beta chain) was profiled in a study of cytomegalovirus exposure and HLA in healthy donors. General study points: Excluded were some V segments that proved indistinguishable, including TRBV6-2 and TRBV6-3. A later analysis linked around 17,000 TCR beta sequences to HLA alleles at 0.05 false discovery rate. The authors listed approximately 150 TCR beta chains as cytomegalovirus-associated.

Trimming pared 0 bases from V and 7 bases from J, leaving 10 bases between. CDR1 and CDR2 from the germline V gene are SGHRS and YFSETQ. CDR3 length equals 13 residues. Comment on this clone: What it binds is unknown.

PCR primers comprised 60 Vbeta and 13 Jbeta primers. Method: immunoSEQ multiplex PCR; TCRdb's copy keeps in-frame clones and lacks some. The sample carries about 110,000 clones, 50% to 70% recorded once. Every donor was a healthy person donating bone marrow. The clonotype originates from a man younger than 45 in good health and CMV-seropositive. The V and J genes are TRBV5-1 and TRBJ1-2; D is possibly TRBD1 (6 bases). Sequencing input: PBMCs. In DNA, the CDR3 is TGCGCCAGCAGCTTGGAGCGGGGGGCTGGCTACACCTTC. It specifies CASSLERGAGYTF.